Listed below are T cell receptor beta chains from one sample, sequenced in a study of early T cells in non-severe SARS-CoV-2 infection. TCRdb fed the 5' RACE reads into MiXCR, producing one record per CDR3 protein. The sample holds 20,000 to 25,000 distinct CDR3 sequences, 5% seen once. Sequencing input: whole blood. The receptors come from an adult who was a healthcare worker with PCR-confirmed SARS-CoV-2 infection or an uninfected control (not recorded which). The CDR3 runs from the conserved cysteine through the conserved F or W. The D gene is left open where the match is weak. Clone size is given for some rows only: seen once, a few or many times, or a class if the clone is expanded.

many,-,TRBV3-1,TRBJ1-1,CASSHNTGTEAFF,TGTGCCAGCAGCCATAATACAGGGACTGAAGCTTTCTTT
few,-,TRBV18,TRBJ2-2,CASSPVSNTGELFF,TGTGCCAGCTCACCAGTCAGCAACACCGGGGAGCTGTTTTTT
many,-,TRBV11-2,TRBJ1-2,CASSRPLSGNYGYTF,TGTGCCAGCAGCCGCCCTCTCTCAGGCAACTATGGCTACACCTTC
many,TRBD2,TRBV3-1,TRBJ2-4,CASSQDNSGAGDIQYF,TGTGCCAGCAGCCAAGATAATAGCGGGGCCGGAGACATTCAGTACTTC
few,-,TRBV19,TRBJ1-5,CASSGGADQPQHF,TGTGCCAGTAGTGGGGGGGCGGACCAGCCCCAGCATTTT
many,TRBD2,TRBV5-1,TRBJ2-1,CASSLNAGGRNEQFF,TGCGCCAGCAGCTTAAATGCGGGGGGGCGGAATGAGCAGTTCTTC
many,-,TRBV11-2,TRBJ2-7,CASSLVRGAYEQYF,TGTGCCAGCAGCTTAGTCAGGGGGGCCTACGAGCAGTACTTC
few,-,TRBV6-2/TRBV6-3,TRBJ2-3,CASSPRVAGPDTQYF,TGTGCCAGCAGTCCCCGTGTTGCCGGGCCAGATACGCAGTATTTT
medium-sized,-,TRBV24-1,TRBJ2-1,CATSDPQQNEQFF,TGTGCCACCAGTGATCCTCAGCAGAATGAGCAGTTCTTC
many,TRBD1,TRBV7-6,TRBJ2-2,CASSSTGGGITGELFF,TGTGCCAGCAGCTCCACAGGGGGCGGTATCACCGGGGAGCTGTTTTTT
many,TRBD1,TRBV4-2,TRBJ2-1,CASSTPRGQGAYSPYNEQFF,TGTGCCAGCAGCACCCCGAGAGGGCAGGGGGCTTATTCTCCCTACAATGAGCAGTTCTTC
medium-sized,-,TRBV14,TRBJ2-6,CASSQGWYRVGSGANVLTF,TGTGCCAGCAGCCAAGGTTGGTACAGGGTAGGCTCTGGGGCCAACGTCCTGACTTTC
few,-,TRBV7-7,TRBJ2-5,CASSPLGGQETQYF,TGTGCTAGCAGCCCGCTAGGTGGGCAAGAGACCCAGTACTTC
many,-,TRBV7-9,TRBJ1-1,CASSEYGGMNTEAFF,TGTGCCAGCAGCGAATACGGCGGGATGAACACTGAAGCTTTCTTT
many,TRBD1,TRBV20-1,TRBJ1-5,CSARAGTGGHQPQHF,TGCAGTGCTAGGGCCGGGACAGGGGGACATCAGCCCCAGCATTTT
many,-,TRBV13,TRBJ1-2,CASSLVGQTHYGYTF,TGTGCCAGCAGCTTAGTAGGGCAGACCCACTATGGCTACACCTTC
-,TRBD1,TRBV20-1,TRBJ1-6,CSAVDRAGSPLHF,TGCAGTGCTGTAGACAGGGCTGGTTCACCCCTCCACTTT
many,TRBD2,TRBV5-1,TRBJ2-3,CASSATSGGTDTQYF,TGCGCCAGCAGCGCGACTAGCGGGGGCACAGATACGCAGTATTTT
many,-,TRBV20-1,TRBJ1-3,CSARDHLSSGNTIYF,TGCAGTGCTAGAGATCACCTAAGCTCTGGAAACACCATATATTTT
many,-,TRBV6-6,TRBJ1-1,CASRSGTANTEAFF,TGTGCCAGCAGGTCAGGGACTGCGAACACTGAAGCTTTCTTT
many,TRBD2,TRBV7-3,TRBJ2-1,CASSANGLAGSYNEQFF,TGTGCCAGCAGCGCCAACGGACTAGCGGGGTCCTACAATGAGCAGTTCTTC
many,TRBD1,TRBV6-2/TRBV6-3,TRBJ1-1,CASSYRRDSPNTEAFF,TGTGCCAGCAGTTACCGACGGGACAGCCCGAACACTGAAGCTTTCTTT
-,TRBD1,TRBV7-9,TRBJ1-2,CASSFAGTEYGYTF,TGTGCCAGCAGCTTTGCCGGGACAGAATATGGCTACACCTTC
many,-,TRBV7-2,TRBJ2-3,CASSSRVYTDTQYF,TGTGCCAGCAGCTCCAGGGTTTACACAGATACGCAGTATTTT
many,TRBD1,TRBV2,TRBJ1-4,CASSVLPGQGNEKLFF,TGTGCCAGCAGTGTGCTTCCGGGACAGGGTAATGAAAAACTGTTTTTT
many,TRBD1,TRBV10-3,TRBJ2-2,CAILRTGGDTGELFF,TGTGCCATCTTGAGGACAGGGGGCGACACCGGGGAGCTGTTTTTT
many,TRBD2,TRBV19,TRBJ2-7,CASSMARRGGPYEQYF,TGTGCCAGTAGTATGGCTCGGCGGGGGGGCCCCTACGAGCAGTACTTC
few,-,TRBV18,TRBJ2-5,CASSPSEETQYF,TGTGCCAGCTCACCGTCCGAAGAGACCCAGTACTTC
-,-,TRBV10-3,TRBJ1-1,CAISEEGEAFF,TGTGCCATCAGTGAGGAGGGTGAAGCTTTCTTT
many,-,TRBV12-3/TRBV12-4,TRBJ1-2,CASSRSGISYGYTF,TGTGCCAGCAGTCGATCCGGGATCTCCTATGGCTACACCTTC
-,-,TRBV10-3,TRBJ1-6,CAISEPGVGSPLHF,TGTGCCATCAGTGAGCCCGGGGTGGGATCACCCCTCCACTTT
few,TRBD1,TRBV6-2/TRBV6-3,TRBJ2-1,CASSTGTGIPNEQFF,TGTGCCAGCAGCACCGGGACAGGGATTCCTAATGAGCAGTTCTTC
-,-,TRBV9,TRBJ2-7,CASSRKTGGARYF,TGTGCCAGCAGCCGAAAGACCGGGGGCGCCCGGTACTTC
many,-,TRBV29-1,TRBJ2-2,CSASDRIDTGELFF,TGCAGCGCCTCAGACAGGATCGACACCGGGGAGCTGTTTTTT
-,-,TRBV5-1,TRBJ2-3,CASQKARTDTQYF,TGCGCCAGCCAAAAGGCACGCACAGATACGCAGTATTTT
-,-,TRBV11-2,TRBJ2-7,CASSSLTRSFVEQYF,TGTGCCAGCAGCTCTTTGACTAGGTCCTTTGTCGAGCAGTACTTC
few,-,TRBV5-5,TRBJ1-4,CAGRTAPNEKLFF,TGTGCCGGACGGACAGCCCCTAATGAAAAACTGTTTTTT
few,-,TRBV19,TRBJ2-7,CASSMTGSSYEQYF,TGTGCCAGTAGTATGACAGGTTCCTCCTACGAGCAGTACTTC
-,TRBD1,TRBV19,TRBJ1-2,CASHRGRYYGYTF,TGTGCCAGCCACAGGGGGCGGTACTATGGCTACACCTTC
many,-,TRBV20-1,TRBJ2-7,CSSPRGADYEQYF,TGCAGTTCCCCGCGGGGCGCTGACTACGAGCAGTACTTC
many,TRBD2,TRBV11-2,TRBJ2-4,CASSLIGGAAKNIQYF,TGTGCCAGCAGCTTAATCGGGGGGGCGGCCAAAAACATTCAGTACTTC
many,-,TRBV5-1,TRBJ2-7,CASSTDGTVTPEQYF,TGCGCCAGCAGCACGGACGGGACTGTGACTCCCGAGCAGTACTTC
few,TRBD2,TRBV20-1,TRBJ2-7,CSAREWLAGAYEQYF,TGCAGTGCTAGAGAATGGCTAGCGGGGGCCTACGAGCAGTACTTC
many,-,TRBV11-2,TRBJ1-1,CASSTIGGTEAFF,TGTGCCAGCAGTACTATAGGAGGGACTGAAGCTTTCTTT
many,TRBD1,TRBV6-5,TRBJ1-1,CASSLYRGGVGTEAFF,TGTGCCAGCAGCTTATACAGGGGAGGGGTCGGCACTGAAGCTTTCTTT
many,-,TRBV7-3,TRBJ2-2,CASSLLGDGELFF,TGTGCCAGCAGCTTACTAGGTGACGGGGAGCTGTTTTTT
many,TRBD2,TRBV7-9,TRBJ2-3,CASSLVNRLAGNTQYF,TGTGCCAGCAGCTTAGTCAATCGGCTAGCGGGGAATACGCAGTATTTT
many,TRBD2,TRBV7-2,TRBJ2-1,CASSFSGGANEQFF,TGTGCCAGCAGCTTTAGCGGGGGGGCGAATGAGCAGTTCTTC
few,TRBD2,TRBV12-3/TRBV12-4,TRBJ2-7,CASSFASGGYYEQYF,TGTGCCAGCAGTTTTGCTAGCGGGGGATACTACGAGCAGTACTTC